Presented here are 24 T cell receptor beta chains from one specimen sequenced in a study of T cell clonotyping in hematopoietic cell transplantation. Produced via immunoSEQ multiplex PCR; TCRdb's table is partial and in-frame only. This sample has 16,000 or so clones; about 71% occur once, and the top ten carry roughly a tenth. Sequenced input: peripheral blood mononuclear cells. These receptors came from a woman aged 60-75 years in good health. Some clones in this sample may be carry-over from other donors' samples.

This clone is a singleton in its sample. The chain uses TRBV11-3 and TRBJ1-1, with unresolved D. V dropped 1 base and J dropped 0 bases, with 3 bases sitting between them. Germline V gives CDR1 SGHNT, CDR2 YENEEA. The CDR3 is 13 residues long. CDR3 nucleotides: TGTGCCAGCAGCTTAGGACTGAACACTGAAGCTTTCTTT. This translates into CASSLGLNTEAFF. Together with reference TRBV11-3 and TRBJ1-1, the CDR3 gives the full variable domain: EAGVVQSPRYKIIEKKQPVAFWCNPISGHNTLYWYLQNLGQGPELLIRYENEEAVDDSQLPKDRFSAERLKGVDSTLKIQPAELGDSAVYLCASSLGLNTEAFFGQGTRLTVV.

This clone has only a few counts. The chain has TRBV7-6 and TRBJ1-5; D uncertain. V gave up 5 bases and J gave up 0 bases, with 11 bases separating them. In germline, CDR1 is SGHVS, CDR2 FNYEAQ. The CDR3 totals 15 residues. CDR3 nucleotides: TGTGCCAGCAGCCTCCTGCTGGGTAGCAATCAGCCCCAGCATTTT. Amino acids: CASSLLLGSNQPQHF.

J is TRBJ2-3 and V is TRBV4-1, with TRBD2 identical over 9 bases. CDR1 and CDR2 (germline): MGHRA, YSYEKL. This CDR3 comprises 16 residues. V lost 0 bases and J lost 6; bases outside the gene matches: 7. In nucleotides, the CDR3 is TGCGCCAGCAGCCAAGATTCGGCGGGAGGGGGGGATACGCAGTATTTT. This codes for CASSQDSAGGGDTQYF.

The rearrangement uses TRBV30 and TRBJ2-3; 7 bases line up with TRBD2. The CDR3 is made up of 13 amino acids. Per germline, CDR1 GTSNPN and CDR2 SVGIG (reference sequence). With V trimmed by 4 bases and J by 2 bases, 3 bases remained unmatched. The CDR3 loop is CAWTSGNTDTQYF. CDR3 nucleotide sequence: TGTGCCTGGACTAGCGGAAACACAGATACGCAGTATTTT.

The CDR3 DNA follows: TGTGCCAGCAGAGTTGATACCAGGGGCGACTATGGCTACACCTTC. Residues: CASRVDTRGDYGYTF. This chain connects TRBV6-6 to TRBJ1-2; maybe TRBD1 (6 bases). Germline CDR1 MNHNY, CDR2 SVGAGI (reference sequence). The CDR3 is 15 amino acids. Trimming removed 6 bases from V and 3 bases from J, with 17 bases in between.

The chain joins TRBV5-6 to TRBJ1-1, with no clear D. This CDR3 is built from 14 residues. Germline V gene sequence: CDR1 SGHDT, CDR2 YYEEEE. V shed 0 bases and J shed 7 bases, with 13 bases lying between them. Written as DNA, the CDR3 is TGTGCCAGCAGCTTGGGGGAGACCTATGGTGAAGCTTTCTTT. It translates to CASSLGETYGEAFF.

This CDR3 is CASSSGGSSYEQYF. DNA of the CDR3: TGTGCCAGCAGCAGCGGGGGGAGCTCCTACGAGCAGTACTTC. This chain connects TRBV7-2 to TRBJ2-7; TRBD2 aligns across 9 bases. V trimming: 5 bases; J trimming: 0 bases; junction bases outside the gene matches: 2. Germline CDR1 SGHTA, CDR2 FQGNSA. This CDR3 is built from 14 residues.

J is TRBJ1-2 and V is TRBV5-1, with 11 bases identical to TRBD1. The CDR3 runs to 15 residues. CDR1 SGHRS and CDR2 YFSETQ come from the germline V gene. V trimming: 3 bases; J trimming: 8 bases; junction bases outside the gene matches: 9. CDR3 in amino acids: CASSSDPGTGGGYTF. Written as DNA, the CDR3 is TGCGCCAGCAGCTCGGACCCCGGGACAGGGGGAGGCTACACCTTC.

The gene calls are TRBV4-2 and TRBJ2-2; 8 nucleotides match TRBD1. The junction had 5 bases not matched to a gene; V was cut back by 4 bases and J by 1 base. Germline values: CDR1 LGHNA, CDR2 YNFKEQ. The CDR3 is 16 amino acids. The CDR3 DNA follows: TGTGCCAGCAGCCCCAGGGGGCCTGGGAACACCGGGGAGCTGTTTTTT. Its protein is CASSPRGPGNTGELFF.

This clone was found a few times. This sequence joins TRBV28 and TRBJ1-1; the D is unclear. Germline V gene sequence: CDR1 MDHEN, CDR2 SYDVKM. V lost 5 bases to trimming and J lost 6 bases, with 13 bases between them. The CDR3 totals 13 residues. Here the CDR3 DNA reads TGTGCCAGCAGTCAGCAGTCGGTCCCTGAAGCTTTCTTT. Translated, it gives CASSQQSVPEAFF.

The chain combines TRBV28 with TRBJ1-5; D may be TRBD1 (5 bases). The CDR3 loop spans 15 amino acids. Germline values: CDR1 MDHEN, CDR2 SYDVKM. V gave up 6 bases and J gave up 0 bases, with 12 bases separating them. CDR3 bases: TGTGCCAGCAGGCCCGGGACCGTTAGCAATCAGCCCCAGCATTTT. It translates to CASRPGTVSNQPQHF.

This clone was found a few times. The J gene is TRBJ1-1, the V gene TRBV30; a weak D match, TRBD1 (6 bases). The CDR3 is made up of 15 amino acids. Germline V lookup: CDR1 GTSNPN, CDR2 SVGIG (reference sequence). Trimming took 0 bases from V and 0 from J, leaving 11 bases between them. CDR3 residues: CAWSVRRGVNTEAFF. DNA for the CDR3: TGTGCCTGGAGTGTACGTAGGGGGGTGAACACTGAAGCTTTCTTT.

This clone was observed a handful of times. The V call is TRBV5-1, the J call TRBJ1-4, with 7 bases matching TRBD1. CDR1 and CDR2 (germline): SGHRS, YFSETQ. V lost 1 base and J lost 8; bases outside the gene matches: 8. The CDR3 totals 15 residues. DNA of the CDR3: TGCGCCAGCAGCTTGCTCCCGGGACAGTACGAAAAACTGTTTTTT. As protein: CASSLLPGQYEKLFF.

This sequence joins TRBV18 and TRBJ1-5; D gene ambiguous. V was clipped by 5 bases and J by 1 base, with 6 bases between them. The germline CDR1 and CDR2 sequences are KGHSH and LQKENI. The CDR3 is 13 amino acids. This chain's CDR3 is CASSSGSNQPQHF. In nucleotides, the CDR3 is TGTGCCAGCTCATCCGGAAGCAATCAGCCCCAGCATTTT. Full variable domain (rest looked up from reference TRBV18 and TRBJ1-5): NAGVMQNPRHLVRRRGQEARLRCSPMKGHSHVYWYRQLPEEGLKFMVYLQKENIIDESGMPKERFSAEFPKEGPSILRIQQVVRGDSAAYFCASSSGSNQPQHFGDGTRLSIL.

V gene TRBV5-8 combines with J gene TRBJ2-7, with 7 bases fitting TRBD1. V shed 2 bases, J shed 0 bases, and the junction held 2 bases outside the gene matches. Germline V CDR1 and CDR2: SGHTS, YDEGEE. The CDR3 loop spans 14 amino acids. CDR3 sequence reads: CASSLGDSSYEQYF. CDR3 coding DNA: TGTGCCAGCAGCTTAGGGGACAGCTCCTACGAGCAGTACTTC. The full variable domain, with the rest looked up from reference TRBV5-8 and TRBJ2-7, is EAGVTQSPTHLIKTRGQQATLRCSPISGHTSVYWYQQALGLGLQFLLWYDEGEERNRGNFPPRFSGRQFPNYSSELNVNALELEDSALYLCASSLGDSSYEQYFGPGTRLTVT.

The CDR3 DNA follows: TGTGCCAGCAGACCCCAGGGAGGCAAAAACATTCAGTACTTC. As protein: CASRPQGGKNIQYF. V and J are TRBV28 and TRBJ2-4; possibly TRBD2 for D (6 bases). The V and J ends lost 6 bases and 3 bases respectively, with 12 bases between them. The CDR3 contains 14 residues. The germline V gene has CDR1 MDHEN and CDR2 SYDVKM.

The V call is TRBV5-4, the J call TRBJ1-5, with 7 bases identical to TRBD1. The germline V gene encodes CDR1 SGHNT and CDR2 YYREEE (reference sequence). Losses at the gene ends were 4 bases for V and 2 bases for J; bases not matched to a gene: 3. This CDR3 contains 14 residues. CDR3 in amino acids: CASSDGQGNQPQHF. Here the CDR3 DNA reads TGTGCCAGCAGCGACGGACAGGGCAATCAGCCCCAGCATTTT.

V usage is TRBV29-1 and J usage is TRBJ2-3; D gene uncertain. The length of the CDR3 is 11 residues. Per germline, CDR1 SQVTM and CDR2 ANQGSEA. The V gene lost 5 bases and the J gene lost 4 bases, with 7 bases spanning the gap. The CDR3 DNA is TGCAGCGTTAAACATCCAGATACGCAGTATTTT. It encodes CSVKHPDTQYF.

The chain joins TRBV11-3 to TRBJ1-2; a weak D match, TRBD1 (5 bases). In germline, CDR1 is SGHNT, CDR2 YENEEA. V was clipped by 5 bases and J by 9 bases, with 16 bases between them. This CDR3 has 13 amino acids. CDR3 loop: CASSLGPADRYTF. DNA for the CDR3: TGTGCCAGCAGCCTGGGACCAGCGGATCGCTACACCTTC. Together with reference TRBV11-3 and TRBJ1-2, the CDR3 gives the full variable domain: EAGVVQSPRYKIIEKKQPVAFWCNPISGHNTLYWYLQNLGQGPELLIRYENEEAVDDSQLPKDRFSAERLKGVDSTLKIQPAELGDSAVYLCASSLGPADRYTFGSGTRLTVV.

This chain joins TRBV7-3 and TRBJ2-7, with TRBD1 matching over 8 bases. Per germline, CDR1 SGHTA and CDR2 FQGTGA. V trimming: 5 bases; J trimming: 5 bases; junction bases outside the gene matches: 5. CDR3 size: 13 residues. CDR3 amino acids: CASSVGTGDEQYF. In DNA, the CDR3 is TGTGCCAGCAGCGTAGGGACAGGAGACGAGCAGTACTTC. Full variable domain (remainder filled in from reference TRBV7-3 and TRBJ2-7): GAGVSQTPSNKVTEKGKYVELRCDPISGHTALYWYRQSLGQGPEFLIYFQGTGAADDSGLPNDRFFAVRPEGSVSTLKIQRTERGDSAVYLCASSVGTGDEQYFGPGTRLTVT.

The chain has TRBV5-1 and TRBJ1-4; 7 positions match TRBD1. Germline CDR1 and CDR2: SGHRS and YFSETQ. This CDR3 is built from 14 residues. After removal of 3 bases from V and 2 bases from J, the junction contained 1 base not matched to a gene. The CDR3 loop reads CASSSQGTNEKLFF. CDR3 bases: TGCGCCAGCAGCTCACAGGGGACTAATGAAAAACTGTTTTTT.

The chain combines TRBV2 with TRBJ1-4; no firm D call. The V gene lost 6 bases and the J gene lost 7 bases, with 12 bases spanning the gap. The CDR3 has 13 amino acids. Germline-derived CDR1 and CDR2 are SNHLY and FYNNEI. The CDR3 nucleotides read TGTGCCAGCAGAAAACTGGAGAGTGAAAAACTGTTTTTT. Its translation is CASRKLESEKLFF.

The CDR3 DNA sequence: TGTGCCAGCAGCTTAGGGACCCAGCCCCAGCATTTT. Its translation: CASSLGTQPQHF. The chain combines TRBV7-9 with TRBJ1-5; D call uncertain. This CDR3 region has 12 residues. Germline loops: CDR1 SEHNR, CDR2 FQNEAQ (reference sequence). V was pared by 1 base and J by 7 bases, with 5 bases between.

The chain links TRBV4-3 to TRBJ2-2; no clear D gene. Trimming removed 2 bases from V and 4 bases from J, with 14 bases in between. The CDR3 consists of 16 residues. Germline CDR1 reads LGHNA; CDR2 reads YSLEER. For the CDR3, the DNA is TGCGCCAGCAGCCAAACTCGCGGTTTCTTCACCGGGGAGCTGTTTTTT. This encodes CASSQTRGFFTGELFF.